One sample yielded the 21 T cell receptor beta chains listed below, sequenced in a study of CXCR3-negative and CXCR3-positive naive CD8 T cells. In preparing the TRB cDNA libraries, 5' RACE with UMI labels was used. From its re-call of the 5' RACE reads, TCRdb lists each CDR3 protein once, without DNA. Its clone listing holds thousands of distinct CDR3 sequences. Sequencing was done on a sample of naive CXCR3- CD8+ T cells from blood. Sample subset: CD45RO-CCR7+CD27+CD95- naive CD8+ T cells lacking CXCR3 (TNR3-). Receptors originate from a human donor in good health. Some clones in this sample may be carry-over from other donors' samples.

V usage is TRBV29-1 and J usage is TRBJ2-7; without DNA, the TCRdb call of TRBD2 cannot be checked. The length of the CDR3 is 14 residues. CDR1 and CDR2 (germline): SQVTM, ANQGSEA. CDR3 protein: CSVEDIHGGFEQYF.

This clonotype counts as medium-sized (0.01 to 0.1%) by frequency. The rearrangement joins TRBV20-1 to TRBJ2-1; TCRdb proposes TRBD2, but this gene call is untestable without DNA. This CDR3 comprises 16 residues. Germline CDR1 DFQATT, CDR2 SNEGSKA (reference sequence). The CDR3 spells CSPYGGGGLSYNEQFF.

This chain links TRBV29-1 with TRBJ2-7; TCRdb lists TRBD1, though no DNA is available to test this call. The CDR3 is 14 amino acids. Germline lookup yields CDR1 SQVTM and CDR2 ANQGSEA. This CDR3 reads CGVEDIQGGFEQYF.

This clonotype is deemed medium-sized by its frequency. This chain links TRBV4-3 with TRBJ2-7. Germline CDR1 and CDR2: LGHNA and YSLEER. This CDR3 region has 14 residues. CDR3 loop: CASSQEKHSYEQYF.

The chain recombines TRBV4-3 with TRBJ2-7; TCRdb's D gene call, TRBD1, goes unchecked for lack of DNA. The length of the CDR3 is 14 residues. In germline, CDR1 is LGHNA, CDR2 YSLEER. CDR3 loop: CASSVYRGHDEQYF.

This chain uses TRBV30 with TRBJ2-1; TCRdb gives TRBD1 as the D gene, but with no DNA this cannot be confirmed. Germline V gene lookup returns CDR1 GTSNPN and CDR2 SVGIG (reference sequence). The CDR3 consists of 12 residues. The CDR3 sequence: CAYGTGANEQFF. Variable domain in full (rest from reference TRBV30 and TRBJ2-1): SQTIHQWPATLVQPVGSPLSLECTVEGTSNPNLYWYRQAAGRGLQLLFYSVGIGQISSEVPQNLSASRPQDRQFILSSKKLLLSDSGFYLCAYGTGANEQFFGPGTRLTVL.

The CDR3 is CASKELAGLYEQYF. The V gene is TRBV6-6, the J gene TRBJ2-7; TCRdb selects TRBD2, and the lack of DNA leaves this call unchecked. CDR1 and CDR2 (germline): MNHNY, SVGAGI (reference sequence). This CDR3 is built from 14 residues.

By frequency, this clonotype registers medium-sized. The rearrangement uses TRBV5-1 and TRBJ2-3; no DNA is available, so the TRBD2 call from TCRdb remains unchecked. Germline V gene data show CDR1 as SGHRS and CDR2 as YFSETQ. This CDR3 is built from 16 residues. This chain's CDR3 is CASSLAVRAATDTQYF.

The chain recombines TRBV28 with TRBJ2-7; TCRdb picks TRBD1, but there is no DNA to check that call. Germline V gene sequence: CDR1 MDHEN, CDR2 SYDVKM. This CDR3 is built from 14 residues. The CDR3 reads CASSIRPGGYEQYF.

The chain is built from TRBV29-1 and TRBJ2-7; checking the TCRdb D call of TRBD1 is not possible without DNA. Germline CDR1 SQVTM, CDR2 ANQGSEA. The CDR3 runs 12 residues. The CDR3 sequence: CSVVDRTYEQYF.

Its frequency marks this clonotype as medium-sized. The V gene is TRBV20-1, the J gene TRBJ1-2. The CDR3 spans 13 residues. Per germline, CDR1 DFQATT and CDR2 SNEGSKA (reference sequence). Here the CDR3 reads CSARDRSNYGYTF.

This clonotype is called medium-sized based on its frequency. The V and J genes are TRBV12-3 or TRBV12-4 and TRBJ2-2; TCRdb's D call, TRBD1, is unchecked because there is no DNA. The CDR3 contains 15 residues. CDR3 protein: CASSSTLGHTGELFF.

Judged by frequency, this clonotype is medium-sized. This chain links TRBV20-1 with TRBJ1-1; the D call from TCRdb, TRBD1, cannot be confirmed without DNA. CDR1 is DFQATT and CDR2 is SNEGSKA in the germline V gene (reference sequence). The CDR3 covers 13 residues. Here the CDR3 reads CSARSGAASEAFF.

The chain is built from TRBV6-2 or TRBV6-3 and TRBJ2-7. The CDR3 spans 12 residues. CDR1 is MNHEY, CDR2 SVGEGT, per germline. The CDR3 loop reads CASSGPAYEQYF.

This chain joins TRBV20-1 and TRBJ2-3; checking the TCRdb D call of TRBD2 is not possible without DNA. CDR1 is DFQATT and CDR2 is SNEGSKA in the germline V gene (reference sequence). The CDR3 loop spans 17 amino acids. The CDR3 is CSAKGAAGTNPSDTQYF.

The chain carries TRBV5-1 and TRBJ2-1; TCRdb designates TRBD2, a call that cannot be tested without DNA. CDR1 and CDR2 (germline): SGHRS, YFSETQ. The CDR3 runs 15 residues. The CDR3: CASSFPAGNYNEQFF.

The V call is TRBV27, the J call TRBJ2-7. The germline V gene encodes CDR1 MNHEY and CDR2 SMNVEV (reference sequence). The CDR3 is 14 amino acids. CDR3 amino acids: CASSFGVSSYKQYF.

This clonotype registers medium-sized by frequency. V gene TRBV29-1 combines with J gene TRBJ2-7; TCRdb calls TRBD2, which cannot be checked without DNA. Germline CDR1 and CDR2: SQVTM and ANQGSEA. The CDR3 totals 14 residues. The CDR3 reads CSVGRTSLTYEQYF.

V gene TRBV29-1 combines with J gene TRBJ2-5; with no DNA, the TCRdb D assignment of TRBD1 cannot be verified. The germline V gene has CDR1 SQVTM and CDR2 ANQGSEA. CDR3 length equals 14 residues. This CDR3 is CSVEGGSNQETKYF.

This clonotype counts as medium-sized by frequency. The chain couples TRBV3-1 to TRBJ2-1; TCRdb reports TRBD1, a call that lacks DNA to check it against. Germline-derived CDR1 and CDR2 are LGHDT and YNNKEL (reference sequence). The CDR3 spans 16 residues. CDR3: CASSPGSGSSYNEQFF.

Measured by frequency, this clonotype is medium-sized. The V and J genes are TRBV11-2 and TRBJ2-7. Per germline, CDR1 SGHAT and CDR2 FQNNGV. The CDR3 length is 11 residues. CDR3: CASSLTYEQYF.